Listed below are T cell receptor beta chains from one sample, sequenced in a study of T cells after yellow fever vaccination. TCRdb itself ran the 5' RACE reads through MiXCR, one entry per CDR3 protein. There are fewer than 400,000 distinct CDR3 sequences in the sample; around 6.4% occur only once, and about 15% lies in the top ten. Sequencing was performed on PBMCs, taken 5 days after the yellow fever booster vaccination. All receptors derive from a man aged 25 to 40 who received the YFV17D yellow fever vaccine. Both conserved end residues are part of each CDR3. The D gene is left open where the match is weak. Size values are once, few and many counts, or a class for expanded clones, and some rows have none.

>TRBJ2-7|few|TRBV6-2/TRBV6-3|NA
CASSVGALESYEQYF
TGTGCCAGCAGTGTAGGGGCCCTCGAATCCTACGAGCAGTACTTC
>TRBJ2-3|many|TRBV5-1|NA
CASSLSSDTQYF
TGCGCCAGCAGCTTGAGTTCAGATACGCAGTATTTT
>TRBJ2-5|NA|TRBV7-2|NA
CASSSQGGGQETQYF
TGTGCCAGCAGCTCCCAAGGAGGGGGCCAAGAGACCCAGTACTTC
>TRBJ1-3|many|TRBV7-2|NA
CASSLAEADSGNTIYF
TGTGCCAGCAGCTTAGCTGAAGCGGACTCTGGAAACACCATATATTTT
>TRBJ2-1|many|TRBV4-3|NA
CASSRSGDNEQFF
TGCGCCAGCAGCCGATCAGGAGACAATGAGCAGTTCTTC
>TRBJ2-5|many|TRBV27|NA
CASSAGYQETQYF
TGTGCCAGCAGTGCCGGGTATCAAGAGACCCAGTACTTC
>TRBJ2-2|few|TRBV6-5|NA
CASSYGRTGELFF
TGTGCCAGCAGTTACGGCCGCACCGGGGAGCTGTTTTTT
>TRBJ2-1|few|TRBV20-1|NA
CSAPGPAGFSYNEQFF
TGCAGTGCTCCCGGACCAGCGGGTTTCTCCTACAATGAGCAGTTCTTC
>TRBJ2-2|few|TRBV7-7|NA
CASSLERAGREATGELFF
TGTGCTAGCAGCTTAGAAAGGGCGGGACGCGAAGCCACCGGGGAGCTGTTTTTT
>TRBJ2-5|many|TRBV12-3/TRBV12-4|TRBD2
CASSPRLAGRETQYF
TGTGCCAGCAGCCCAAGACTAGCTGGGAGGGAGACCCAGTACTTC
>TRBJ2-1|few|TRBV19|TRBD2
CASSARLAAPFYNEQFF
TGTGCCAGTAGTGCCCGCCTAGCGGCACCTTTTTACAATGAGCAGTTCTTC
>TRBJ2-1|few|TRBV10-3|TRBD2
CASGGRQGKVAGGGEQFF
TGTGCCTCCGGAGGTCGGCAGGGGAAAGTAGCGGGAGGGGGAGAGCAGTTCTTC
>TRBJ2-3|NA|TRBV3-1|TRBD2
CASSQTYFVASGSTDTQYF
TGTGCCAGCAGCCAGACCTATTTTGTCGCTAGCGGGAGTACAGATACGCAGTATTTT
>TRBJ2-1|many|TRBV7-8|TRBD2
CASSLVGSGQYNEQFF
TGTGCCAGCAGCTTAGTTGGTAGCGGGCAATACAATGAGCAGTTCTTC
>TRBJ2-7|many|TRBV20-1|TRBD2
CSARDPAGAGDEQYF
TGCAGTGCTAGAGATCCAGCGGGGGCTGGAGACGAGCAGTACTTC
>TRBJ2-7|many|TRBV12-3/TRBV12-4|TRBD1
CASSLVPGQGAYEQYF
TGTGCCAGCAGTTTAGTCCCTGGACAGGGGGCCTACGAGCAGTACTTC
>TRBJ1-2|few|TRBV20-1|NA
CSAIRSRARGVDDYGYTF
TGCAGTGCCATTAGATCCAGGGCTAGGGGTGTGGACGACTATGGCTACACCTTC
>TRBJ2-5|many|TRBV11-2|TRBD1
CASSSTGGVETQYF
TGTGCCAGCAGCTCGACAGGGGGCGTAGAGACCCAGTACTTC
>TRBJ1-2|few|TRBV5-4|TRBD1
CASSDRGLRGYTF
TGTGCCAGCAGCGATAGGGGGCTCCGTGGCTACACCTTC
>TRBJ1-1|many|TRBV15|TRBD1
CATSRVRGGTEAFF
TGTGCCACCAGCAGAGTCAGGGGGGGGACTGAAGCTTTCTTT
>TRBJ2-2|few|TRBV10-3|NA
CAHRVYGTGELFF
TGTGCCCACAGGGTTTATGGTACCGGGGAGCTGTTTTTT
>TRBJ2-1|many|TRBV6-2/TRBV6-3|NA
CASSGTAYNEQFF
TGTGCCAGCAGCGGGACCGCCTACAATGAGCAGTTCTTC
>TRBJ1-5|many|TRBV28|NA
CASSRRTGSNQPQHF
TGTGCCAGCAGCCGCCGGACGGGGAGCAATCAGCCCCAGCATTTT
>TRBJ2-7|many|TRBV29-1|NA
CSVADSKAYEQYF
TGCAGCGTTGCGGACAGCAAAGCCTACGAGCAGTACTTC
>TRBJ2-3|many|TRBV7-9|NA
CASSRTPDTQYF
TGTGCCAGCAGCCGGACTCCTGATACGCAGTATTTT
>TRBJ2-7|NA|TRBV7-9|TRBD1
CASSAPGQGLREQYF
TGTGCCAGCAGCGCACCGGGACAGGGTCTTCGCGAGCAGTACTTC
>TRBJ2-7|many|TRBV5-1|NA
CASRVDDHEQYF
TGCGCCAGCAGAGTTGATGACCACGAGCAGTACTTC
>TRBJ1-1|many|TRBV27|NA
CASSLSGRTEAFF
TGTGCCAGCAGTTTATCGGGGAGGACTGAAGCTTTCTTT
>TRBJ2-5|NA|TRBV7-8|NA
CASRIPGTPWETQYF
TGTGCCAGCAGGATTCCCGGGACTCCCTGGGAGACCCAGTACTTC
>TRBJ2-3|few|TRBV5-1|NA
CASTSGQAADTQYF
TGCGCCAGCACCTCGGGGCAGGCGGCAGATACGCAGTATTTT
>TRBJ2-7|NA|TRBV6-1|TRBD1
CATGQGSPYEQYF
TGTGCCACTGGACAGGGATCCCCCTACGAGCAGTACTTC
>TRBJ2-7|few|TRBV12-3/TRBV12-4|NA
CASTLGVAYEQYF
TGTGCCAGCACCCTTGGCGTCGCCTACGAGCAGTACTTC
>TRBJ2-3|few|TRBV20-1|NA
CSARPGSTDTQYF
TGCAGTGCCCGGCCGGGGAGCACAGATACGCAGTATTTT
>TRBJ2-7|many|TRBV3-1|NA
CASSQEAYEQYF
TGTGCCAGCAGCCAAGAAGCTTACGAGCAGTACTTC
>TRBJ2-3|NA|TRBV7-8|TRBD2
CASSSSTWEGDTQYF
TGTGCCAGCAGCTCGTCTACCTGGGAGGGAGATACGCAGTATTTT
>TRBJ2-2|few|TRBV10-3|TRBD1
CAISSNPGQHTGELFF
TGTGCCATCAGTAGCAACCCGGGACAGCACACCGGGGAGCTGTTTTTT
>TRBJ2-7|many|TRBV20-1|NA
CSARQDTYEQYF
TGCAGTGCCCGACAGGATACCTACGAGCAGTACTTC
>TRBJ2-3|many|TRBV20-1|NA
CSARDPPYNTDTQYF
TGCAGTGCTAGAGATCCCCCATACAACACAGATACGCAGTATTTT
>TRBJ1-5|few|TRBV16|NA
CATKGGNQPQHF
TGTGCCACTAAAGGGGGGAATCAGCCCCAGCATTTT
>TRBJ2-7|many|TRBV10-3|TRBD1
CAISDPDRGTYEQYF
TGTGCCATCAGTGACCCGGACAGGGGAACCTACGAGCAGTACTTC
>TRBJ2-5|many|TRBV20-1|NA
CSASLSAGRQETQYF
TGCAGTGCTAGTTTGAGTGCCGGACGCCAAGAGACCCAGTACTTC
>TRBJ2-3|many|TRBV4-3|TRBD2
CASSRGSGNADTQYF
TGCGCCAGCAGCCGGGGTAGCGGGAACGCAGATACGCAGTATTTT
>TRBJ1-1|NA|TRBV14|NA
CASSQVSTEAFF
TGTGCCAGCAGCCAAGTATCCACTGAAGCTTTCTTT
>TRBJ1-4|many|TRBV12-5|NA
CASGLGRELFF
TGTGCTAGTGGTTTGGGGCGGGAACTGTTTTTT
>TRBJ2-3|NA|TRBV6-2/TRBV6-3|TRBD2
CASSYSIPGTSGRTTDTQYF
TGTGCCAGCAGTTACTCGATTCCCGGGACTAGCGGGAGGACCACAGATACGCAGTATTTT
>TRBJ2-4|few|TRBV3-1|NA
CACSQAPGQGNIQYF
TGTGCCTGCAGCCAAGCCCCAGGGCAGGGAAACATTCAGTACTTC
>TRBJ2-1|NA|TRBV5-1|NA
CASSLALVLSYNEQFF
TGCGCCAGCAGCTTGGCCTTGGTTCTCTCCTACAATGAGCAGTTCTTC
>TRBJ2-1|few|TRBV5-5|TRBD2
CASSRGELAGDGDEQFF
TGTGCCAGCAGCCGAGGCGAACTAGCGGGAGACGGGGATGAGCAGTTCTTC
>TRBJ2-1|NA|TRBV7-2|TRBD2
CASLRTSGSPYNEQFF
TGTGCCAGCTTACGGACTAGCGGGTCCCCATACAATGAGCAGTTCTTC
>TRBJ2-1|many|TRBV3-1|TRBD2
CASVLAGVSGEQFF
TGTGCCAGTGTACTAGCGGGAGTAAGCGGTGAGCAGTTCTTC
>TRBJ2-7|few|TRBV20-1|NA
CSARPPQEQYF
TGCAGTGCTAGACCTCCGCAGGAGCAGTACTTC
>TRBJ2-7|NA|TRBV5-4|TRBD2
CASSSASGTFYEQYF
TGTGCCAGCAGCTCCGCTAGCGGAACGTTCTACGAGCAGTACTTC
>TRBJ2-5|NA|TRBV6-1|TRBD2
CASSLNSGRAWETQYF
TGTGCCAGCAGCCTAAATAGCGGGAGGGCCTGGGAGACCCAGTACTTC
>TRBJ2-2|many|TRBV7-2|NA
CASSLITGELFF
TGTGCCAGCAGCTTAATTACCGGGGAGCTGTTTTTT